This TCR beta chain was identified during a study of blood T cell repertoires in COVID-19 (dated by TCRdb to about 2020). A note on the overall study: The collaborator samples originated in the United States, Italy and Spain and spanned the acute and convalescent phases of COVID-19. Sample metadata almost always included a de-identified subject ID, COVID-19 status, age in years and sex. Where available, HLA class I and class II types were obtained from metadata supplied by the sample provider rather than from assay-based typing. The dataset comprised deeply sampled blood TCRbeta repertoires from subjects exposed to, actively infected with, or recovered from COVID-19. The prospective study material was composed of cDNA or gDNA derived from T cells, B-cell-depleted T cells, or PBMCs. The repertoires were released in a freely available public database meant as a resource for research on the immune response to SARS-CoV-2. The samples were drawn from two sources: the first 160 participants of the ongoing ImmuneRACE study, and fewer than 1,500 subjects contributed by 6 global collaborators. The paper's findings and limits, for the study overall: How much clinical and demographic metadata was included differed by source and by participant, and the metadata was provided uncurated.

Regarding this clone: Its antigen has not been determined. Per-base quality was not reported, and no clone a single base away is much larger than it.

From its cysteine to its phenylalanine, the CDR3 spans 16 amino acids. Only CDR3 DNA remains: 48 bases, in frame from the first base. V lost 3 bases and J lost 4 bases, and the count of bases not matched to a germline gene is 11. CDR1 and CDR2 (LGHNA, YNFKEQ) derive from the germline V gene. Collaborating institutions collected whole blood in K2EDTA tubes following their own protocols. For TCRbeta analysis, collaborator samples were shipped as frozen whole blood, as isolated PBMCs, or as DNA extracted from either sample type. TCRbeta CDR3 regions were amplified from genomic DNA using the immunoSEQ Assay, a bias-controlled multiplex PCR. The authors' analysis ran thus. Nucleated cell counts per sample were estimated from amplification of reference gene primers within the assay. To quantify the absolute abundance of each unique TCRbeta CDR3 rearrangement, sequence reads were collapsed and filtered. For each sample, productive Simpson clonality was calculated as the square root of Simpson's diversity index across productive rearrangements. Imported from immuneACCESS, the table was reduced by TCRdb to in-frame sequences with V and J called. These copies leave out some clones; in studies compared against another copy, an unresolved V gene accounts for under half, and the cause of the remainder is not known. The V and J calls and the clone size are those of that table, but D and trimming were determined from the DNA. For this sample there are roughly 73,000 clones; around three quarters appear just once. About 14% of the sample comes from the top ten.

Rearrangement joined TRBV4-2 to TRBJ2-7; 8 bases in between match TRBD1. Sequenced input: peripheral blood. The TCR was taken from a human donor in a cohort sampled during active COVID-19. In nucleotide form, the sequence is TGTGCCAGCAGCCAGGGGGTACAGGGGGACCCTTACGAGCAGTACTTC. Its amino acids are CASSQGVQGDPYEQYF.